What follows describes a single T cell receptor beta chain. Its antigen is undetermined. The CDR3 is 13 amino acids. Germline CDR1 is MGHRA and CDR2 is YSYEKL. Trimming removed 0 bases from V and 9 bases from J, with 12 bases in between. For the second PCR, which ran for roughly 6 to 12 cycles, a sample-barcoded 5' primer and a J-beta primer mix were used. Each CDR3 protein is one row after TCRdb ran MiXCR on the 5' RACE reads. The profile covers about 640,000 distinct CDR3 sequences, with 58% appearing a single time and 30% to 45% taken by the ten largest. The extraction recovered at least 5 micrograms of total RNA per sample. The data belong to a study of blood T cells in healthy people across ages. About the research overall: For every two T cells, template switching captured about one barcoded beta molecule.

Study-wide results and caveats: More naive CD4+ cells and higher diversity marked long-lived donors relative to aged donors. Diversity of TCR beta per million T cells declined in a roughly linear way with age.

The TCR was taken from a man aged 55 to 70 in good health. This rearrangement joins TRBV4-1 to TRBJ2-7, with a possible D match to TRBD2 (7 bases). Sequenced input: blood. This CDR3 reads CASSQDRGAAQYF. For the CDR3, the DNA is TGCGCCAGCAGCCAAGATCGGGGGGCGGCGCAGTACTTC.